The 10 T cell receptor beta chains below come from one sample, sequenced in a study of cytomegalovirus exposure and HLA in healthy donors. The PCR contained 60 Vbeta and 13 Jbeta primers. Measured with immunoSEQ multiplex PCR; TCRdb has only the in-frame clones, and not every one. Of more than 200,000 clones listed, roughly 85% were seen once; the top ten hold 1.5% to 2%. What was sequenced was PBMCs. Receptor source: a male donor in good health and CMV-seronegative.

The sample holds one count of this clone. The rearrangement joins TRBV9 to TRBJ2-5; 8 nucleotides line up with TRBD1. The J call is doubtful: the DNA matches TRBJ2-7 better. The germline gives CDR1 SGDLS, CDR2 YYNGEE. The CDR3 runs 15 residues. This chain's CDR3 is CASSSYGDRPYEQYF. Here the CDR3 DNA reads TGTGCCAGCAGCTCCTACGGGGACAGGCCCTACGAGCAGTACTTC.

The CDR3 sequence: CASSQGRSLAFF. The CDR3 DNA follows: TGTGCCAGCAGCCAAGGACGGAGTTTGGCTTTCTTT. V is TRBV4-2 and J is TRBJ1-1; D remains unclear. V lost 1 base and J lost 11, with 11 bases in between. The CDR3 has 12 amino acids. Germline CDR1 LGHNA, CDR2 YNFKEQ.

The rearrangement uses TRBV5-6 and TRBJ2-5; 9 nucleotides match TRBD2. Germline lookup yields CDR1 SGHDT and CDR2 YYEEEE. The J segment lost 0 bases and the V segment lost 3 bases, leaving 6 bases of the junction unmatched. The CDR3 length is 16 residues. CDR3 in amino acids: CASSSGLASYQETQYF. Written as DNA, the CDR3 is TGTGCCAGCAGCTCGGGACTAGCTAGCTACCAAGAGACCCAGTACTTC.

This clone occurred many times. The rearrangement uses TRBV6-4 and TRBJ2-2; 8 nucleotides align to TRBD2. The CDR3 loop spans 13 amino acids. After removal of 6 bases from V and 3 bases from J, the junction contained 0 bases not matched to a gene. Germline assignment: CDR1 MRHNA and CDR2 SNTAGT. CDR3 residues: CASRLADTGELFF. CDR3 sequence (DNA): TGTGCCAGCAGACTAGCGGACACCGGGGAGCTGTTTTTT.

This clone was picked up a small number of times. This chain joins TRBV5-5 and TRBJ1-5; 9 bases are shared with TRBD1. The CDR3 has 17 amino acids. CDR1 and CDR2 (germline): SGHKS, YYEKEE (reference sequence). The V segment lost 0 bases and the J segment 4 bases; nucleotides outside the gene matches: 8. CDR3 loop: CASSLGAGTGRNQPQHF. CDR3 sequence (DNA): TGTGCCAGCAGCTTGGGGGCCGGGACAGGGAGAAATCAGCCCCAGCATTTT.

The rearrangement links TRBV28 to TRBJ2-5, with D uncertain. The end of the DNA is better explained by TRBJ2-7, so the J call may be wrong. Germline-derived CDR1 and CDR2 are MDHEN and SYDVKM. The CDR3 runs 12 residues. The chain's CDR3 is CASSLVPYEQYF. CDR3 bases: TGTGCCAGCAGTTTAGTCCCCTACGAGCAGTACTTC.

V gene TRBV11-2 combines with J gene TRBJ2-7; maybe TRBD1 (6 bases). V dropped 7 bases and J dropped 3 bases, with 19 bases sitting between them. The CDR3 is 15 amino acids. The germline V gene encodes CDR1 SGHAT and CDR2 FQNNGV. The CDR3 reads CASKQGQGPFYEQYF. For the CDR3, the DNA is TGTGCCAGCAAGCAGGGGCAGGGCCCTTTCTACGAGCAGTACTTC.

The V gene is TRBV28, the J gene TRBJ2-1; 8 positions agree with TRBD1. V shed 8 bases, J shed 4 bases, and the junction held 10 bases outside the gene matches. The germline V gene has CDR1 MDHEN and CDR2 SYDVKM. The CDR3 extends over 15 amino acids. The CDR3 is CASHPGTGLYNEQFF. CDR3 sequence (DNA): TGTGCCAGCCACCCCGGGACAGGCTTGTACAATGAGCAGTTCTTC.

This chain joins TRBV5-5 and TRBJ2-7, with 7 bases that match TRBD1. The germline CDR1 and CDR2 sequences are SGHKS and YYEKEE (reference sequence). V trimming: 2 bases; J trimming: 3 bases; junction bases outside the gene matches: 5. This CDR3 comprises 14 residues. The DNA of the CDR3 is TGTGCCAGCAGCTTCGTTACAGGGGTCTACGAGCAGTACTTC. Protein: CASSFVTGVYEQYF.

The chain links TRBV7-9 to TRBJ1-3; maybe TRBD1 (6 bases). The germline CDR1 and CDR2 sequences are SEHNR and FQNEAQ (reference sequence). Trimming removed 1 base at V and 4 bases at J, with 20 bases between. The CDR3 has 18 amino acids. The CDR3 region is CASSLEWKRGIAGNTIYF. The CDR3 nucleotides read TGTGCCAGCAGCTTAGAGTGGAAAAGGGGGATAGCCGGAAACACCATATATTTT.